This T cell receptor (beta chain) was captured in a study of cytomegalovirus exposure and HLA in healthy donors. Study-wide results and limits: Altogether, about 160 TCR beta chains were recorded as cytomegalovirus-associated.

Some clones are missing from TCRdb's copy, which holds only in-frame ones; the method was immunoSEQ multiplex PCR. The data contain some 150,000 clones, about 89% of them singletons. V shed 6 bases, J shed 5 bases, and the junction held 10 bases outside the gene matches. CDR3 length: 15 amino acids. Germline CDR1 MDHEN, CDR2 SYDVKM. Remarks on this clone: Its specificity is unknown.

This receptor was obtained from a young woman in good health and CMV-seropositive. The chain combines TRBV28 with TRBJ1-5; TRBD1 aligns across 7 bases. Sequenced sample: PBMCs. CDR3 protein: CASRGLAGGYQPQHF. The CDR3 coding sequence is TGTGCCAGCAGAGGGTTGGCAGGGGGTTATCAGCCCCAGCATTTT. The full variable domain, its missing parts supplied by reference TRBV28 and TRBJ1-5, is DVKVTQSSRYLVKRTGEKVFLECVQDMDHENMFWYRQDPGLGLRLIYFSYDVKMKEKGDIPEGYSVSREKKERFSLILESASTNQTSMYLCASRGLAGGYQPQHFGDGTRLSIL.